This TCR beta chain was recorded in a study of cytomegalovirus exposure and HLA in healthy donors. Regarding the study as a whole: Later analysis suggested links between common viral pathogens and several top significant clusters. It was reported that TCR beta sequences correctly inferred the HLA-A and HLA-B alleles for most subjects. The study carried out a later analysis of TCR beta sequences. It associated some 15,000 of them with specific HLA alleles at a false discovery rate of 0.05. It was taken for granted in presence/absence analyses that sequencing depth across donors was roughly uniform.

This PCR relied on a set of 60 Vbeta primers and 13 Jbeta primers. Only in-frame clones appear in the TCRdb table, and some are missing; sequencing was by immunoSEQ multiplex PCR. The sample has 100,000 to 150,000 clones, about 80% seen once. Concerning this clone itself: Its target is unknown.

This CDR3 has 14 amino acids. Per germline, CDR1 SNHLY and CDR2 FYNNEI. Trimming pared 8 bases from V and 5 bases from J, leaving 17 bases between. This clonotype was sampled from a man aged 25-45 years in good health and CMV-seropositive. The chain couples TRBV2 to TRBJ2-3, with D maybe TRBD1 (6 bases). Material: PBMCs. The CDR3 loop is CASGRAGVVDTQYF. The CDR3 nucleotides are TGTGCCAGCGGCCGGGCAGGGGTGGTAGATACGCAGTATTTT.